This TCR beta chain was obtained from a study of PD-1 blockade in classical Hodgkin lymphoma. The protocol was immunoSEQ multiplex PCR, while the TCRdb copy is restricted to in-frame clones and leaves out a portion. The profile shows 20,000 to 30,000 clones, about three quarters of them singletons. No patient escaped relapse after autologous stem cell transplantation, and brentuximab vedotin exposure varied. This specimen was peripheral blood mononuclear cells (PBMCs), taken before the second cycle of nivolumab. The TCR sequence derives from a human donor with classical Hodgkin lymphoma.

The CDR3, as DNA: TGTGCCAGTTCCCGCGGGGGAGGTTCCTACGAGCAGTACTTC. Translation gives CASSRGGGSYEQYF. The J gene is TRBJ2-7, the V gene TRBV2, with 7 bases fitting TRBD2. This CDR3 has 14 residues. V shed 9 bases and J 1 base; nucleotides not matched to a gene: 9. Germline V CDR1 and CDR2: SNHLY, FYNNEI.